This TCR beta chain appears in the sequencing data of a study of cytomegalovirus exposure and HLA in healthy donors (TCRdb year 2017). A note on the overall study: In an earlier analysis of approximately 640 of the donors, 250 to 300 Gb of sequence data and 117 million unique TCR beta sequences from roughly 180 million T cells were reported. Approximately 310 gigabases of sequencing data and tens of millions of unique TCR sequences were included in an early release covering about 620 HLA-typed donors. The genetic ancestry cluster associated with self-reported Caucasian donors included approximately 85% of the roughly 380 genotyped donors. The study aimed to test whether cataloging public T cell receptors could reveal signatures of past pathogen exposure. Using immunosequencing, the study profiled T cell repertoires from 500 to 800 subjects and related those repertoires to cytomegalovirus serostatus. Along with the approximately 600-subject first cohort, a separate validation cohort of 120 different subjects was used. To predict cytomegalovirus infection status, the study brought together high-throughput TCR immunosequencing, statistical association of individual TCRs with disease status, and machine learning. To study patterns of TCR occurrence, a later analysis re-analyzed previously published TCR beta repertoires from under 750 donors and added high-resolution HLA genotyping. Rather than drawing on any new phenotypic data, the later analysis identified candidate immune exposures from TCR beta sequences and the way those sequences occurred across donors. An earlier analysis of several hundred of the donors used high-throughput TCR beta sequencing to judge whether each TCR beta V gene segment behaved as functional or pseudogenic. Alongside the repertoire data, information on donor age, sex, ethnicity and CMV serostatus was compiled. A later genetic analysis used genome-wide SNP genotypes for about 55% of the 666 donors, treating that subset as a discovery cohort. All discovery cohort repertoires had been generated using a single sequencing platform. HLA typing covered class I and class II loci at four-digit resolution. Typing coverage varied by locus: roughly 629-640 donors for A, B, C, DRB1 and DQB1; 522 for DQA1; 606 for DPA1; approximately 450 for DPB1. Because of strong linkage in the cohort, 5 or 6 DR-DQ haplotypes were treated as single units for association and clustering. On average, about 200,000 unique TCR beta nucleotide sequences were sequenced per donor among 300 to 500 genotyped donors of the cohort, with around 19% of those sequences being non-productive.

In total, roughly 710 healthy bone marrow donors made up the cohort. At the time of sampling, every cohort member was nominally healthy, though immune exposures that went unrecorded were likely present. The donor was CMV seronegative and was included in the group of a few hundred seronegative cohort members. Every donor gave a peripheral blood sample, and the peripheral blood mononuclear cells from that sample were used for TCR beta sequencing. The Qiagen DNeasy Blood Extraction Kit was used to extract genomic DNA from the blood cell samples. Library method: the immunoSEQ multiplex PCR assay. The multiplex PCR relied on a mix of 60 forward primers for TCR Vbeta segments and 13 reverse primers for TCR Jbeta segments. Amplification of the CDR3 region of rearranged TCR beta genes was performed with a multiplex PCR assay on genomic DNA. The amplified TCR beta libraries were sequenced on the Illumina HiSeq System as 87-base-pair reads. In the original analysis: In a later analysis, 70 million to 95 million unique TCR beta chains were counted across the roughly 700 repertoires, and approximately 11 million of these chains were shared by at least two donors. Raw reads were error-corrected and collapsed into unique sequences with a nearest-neighbor algorithm that merged closely related sequences to remove PCR and sequencing errors. Alignment of CDR3 sequences to IMGT reference sequences was used to assign V, D and J gene segments. For a sequence to be retained, a match of at least six nucleotides was required to both a V gene segment and a J gene segment. A rearrangement counted as productive if the CDR3 had no stop codons and remained in frame with V and J, and every other rearrangement counted as non-productive. CDR3 was defined according to IMGT convention as the region running from the second conserved V-encoded cysteine to the conserved J-encoded phenylalanine. The earlier analysis of around 640 of the donors excluded sequences that lacked an unambiguous match to a single V gene segment. An earlier analysis of 587 of the donors called V segments functional above 56.7% productive rearrangements and segregating when the between-donor standard deviation exceeded 5%. A statistical classification framework was built for diagnosing cytomegalovirus status from the catalog of TCR beta chain sequences. In a later analysis, TCR nucleotide sequences were compared against IMGT/GENE-DB human TR gene sequences so that V and J genes could be assigned. A later analysis assigned CDR3 sequences and most-parsimonious VDJ recombination scenarios with the TCRdist pipeline. A later analysis defined each TCR beta chain by its CDR3 amino acid sequence plus V-gene family, and excluded reads lacking a unique V-gene family. A later analysis removed 550 to 650 highly shared, low-generation-probability nucleotide sequences to deal with suspected cross-contamination and a sequencing artifact. A later analysis calculated a clonal expansion index for each public chain from normalized within-repertoire ranks of inferred template counts. In a later analysis, generation probabilities were computed using a VDJ recombination model fitted to out-of-frame rearrangements, and the results were checked against IGoR. Hypergeometric tests were used in a later analysis to score TCR-TCR, TCR-HLA and TCR-CMV co-occurrence, with a repertoire-size bias correction applied to the TCR pairs. To estimate false discovery rates, a later analysis permuted the HLA or CMV assignments 20 times. In a later analysis, co-occurring TCRs were grouped using DBSCAN, and TCRdist sequence similarity was added for clustering within HLA-allele-positive subsets. Repertoires with fewer than 30,000 or more than 120,000 public chains, plus five repertoires with anomalous nucleotide sharing, were excluded from co-occurrence clustering. Drawn from immuneACCESS, this table holds only the in-frame rearrangements with V and J called that TCRdb kept. Clones are partly lost; checked studies trace under half to an unresolved V gene and leave the rest unexplained. V and J calls and clone size are given by that table; D and trimming were obtained from the DNA. The sample table records around 130,000 clones; 61% of these occur just once. The top ten hold approximately 1.8% of the sample.

This clone was seen a few times. This clone's antigen is unknown. Germline and junction disagree at one end, which may indicate a read error. Paper-wide results and their limitations: In a later analysis, TCR association rates were found to vary across HLA loci, with the most associated TCRs seen for DRB1 alleles and the fewest for HLA-C alleles. The only immune exposure information available for the cohort was CMV serostatus. Compared with the approximately 670-donor mean, donors in an Asian-associated ancestry cluster had fewer N-insertions in productive TCRs, according to a later genetic analysis. This cohort had only TCR beta chains sequenced, and the lack of alpha or paired-chain data limited which features could be detected. Sequencing depth was assumed to be roughly uniform across donors in the presence/absence analyses, though that assumption may not hold. The sequencing pipeline was judged likely to have produced a cluster of highly shared sequence variants as a technical artifact. HLA typing was unavailable for some donors at each locus, so association tests used only the typed subset. Across donors, most TCR sequences were observed very rarely, whereas some public TCRs were present in many individuals. The 87-base-pair reads could not distinguish some IMGT-functional V segments, including TRBV6-2 and TRBV6-3, so those segments were excluded. Linkage disequilibrium might explain the correlated functional status among segregating V segments, but an unknown experimental factor could not be excluded. In both the original and validation cohorts, the classifier was reported to diagnose cytomegalovirus status with high specificity and sensitivity. The study gave a list of some 150 TCR beta chains associated with cytomegalovirus. A later analysis associated 15,000 to 20,000 TCR beta sequences with specific HLA alleles at a false discovery rate of 0.05. In vitro tests confirmed that a few of the cytomegalovirus-associated TCR beta chains recognize cytomegalovirus antigens. Compared with equally common non-associated chains, HLA-associated TCR beta chains in a later analysis were more clonally expanded and had lower generation probabilities. An earlier analysis of around 500 of the donors showed that most TCR beta V segments appeared in productive rearrangements either about 87% or about 30% of the time, which broadly matched IMGT annotations. According to the authors, the approach could potentially be generalized to other disease states and immunological phenotypes. A further reported finding was that TCR beta sequences accurately predicted the HLA-A and HLA-B alleles for most subjects in the first cohort. When HLA alleles, especially DR and DQ, strongly co-occurred, attributing TCR associations to individual alleles was difficult. Several of the top co-occurrence clusters appeared to be linked to parvovirus B19, influenza, CMV and Epstein-Barr virus, according to a later analysis. According to a later analysis, most CMV-associated TCR beta chains appeared to be HLA-restricted, and the HLA associations seemed to be driven largely by CMV exposure. Because counts were too low, around 18 rarely observed V segments, including chromosome 9 orphons, were left out of the earlier analysis of approximately 500 of the donors. A later genetic analysis associated a missense DCLRE1C variant with V-gene and J-gene trimming of TCR beta chains, and an independent cohort replicated the association.

CDR1 SSHAT and CDR2 FNYEAQ are derived from the germline V gene (reference sequence). Its CDR3 holds 14 amino acids, cysteine through phenylalanine. Only the CDR3 portion is preserved as DNA: 42 bases, with reading frame beginning at the first base. Sequenced sample: PBMCs. Recombination joined TRBV7-7 with TRBJ2-2, and possibly TRBD1, on 6 matching bases. The TCR was taken from a male donor in good health and CMV-seronegative. The nucleotide sequence reads as follows: TGTGCTAGCAGCTTAGACAGGCACACCGGGGAGCTGTTTTTT. Its amino acids are CASSLDRHTGELFF.